A selection of T cell receptor beta chains follows, all from one sample in a study of cytotoxic CD8 clonotypes in ibrutinib-treated CLL. Clones were sequenced by immunoSEQ multiplex PCR, and TCRdb holds only the in-frame ones, with some missing. This sample has roughly 330,000 clones, with 67% found just once. The material was PBMCs, obtained after 36 months of ibrutinib treatment. The source is a human donor with chronic lymphocytic leukemia. The conserved cysteine and the conserved F or W are not part of the CDR3 here.

TRBV10-3	TRBJ2-2	15	AISESTWGQGTGELF
TRBV6-1	TRBJ1-5	12	ASRMDRVNQPQH
TRBV28	TRBJ2-7	10	AIRRTAYEQY
TRBV13	TRBJ2-3	17	ASSPREIAGVSSTDTQY
TRBV28	TRBJ2-7	10	ASSQLRGEQY
TRBV5-1	TRBJ1-2	13	ASSLDGTGRYGYT
TRBV15	TRBJ1-2	14	ATSRGDRVVLYGYT
TRBV7-9	TRBJ1-1	15	ASSFRLGRGKKTEAF
TRBV5-1	TRBJ1-6	9	ASSNRQDLH
TRBV10-1	TRBJ2-2	9	ASSERGELF
TRBV10-2	TRBJ1-3	13	ASSRQGPAGNTIY
TRBV28	TRBJ2-2	13	ASSSGYFNTGELF
TRBV4-3	TRBJ2-3	14	ASSQELGGGTDTQY
TRBV9	TRBJ1-1	12	ASSVQTTNTEAF
TRBV15	TRBJ2-7	11	ATSREGVNEQY
TRBV15	TRBJ1-4	12	ATSIRATNEKLF
TRBV5-1	TRBJ1-4	12	ASSSGVRGEKLF
TRBV4-3	TRBJ1-6	15	ASSQWAGGAYNSPLH
TRBV4-1	TRBJ2-2	13	ASSQVSGAGGELF
TRBV25-1	TRBJ2-7	13	ASSGWGGASYEQY
TRBV25-1	TRBJ2-1	14	ASSRLTVSSYNEQF
TRBV6-1	TRBJ2-6	22	ASSERTTTGTSLSWGSGANVLT
TRBV19	TRBJ2-7	12	ASSIGRVAYEQY
TRBV15	TRBJ1-4	12	ATSSRGRGEKLF
TRBV29-1	TRBJ2-1	13	SVDLLAGDYNEQF
TRBV6-6	TRBJ2-7	13	ASSTGQGVSYEQY
TRBV27	TRBJ2-2	14	ASSLYRQGRAGELF
TRBV9	TRBJ1-2	10	ASSLINYGYT
TRBV2	TRBJ1-2	9	ASTGGWQAT
TRBV7-6	TRBJ2-7	14	ASSPTAGTGNYEQY
TRBV7-9	TRBJ1-2	12	ASSLRGAPYGYT
TRBV6-5	TRBJ2-7	13	ASSYSISGRHEQY
TRBV7-2	TRBJ1-1	12	ASSFDRMNTEAF
TRBV6-6	TRBJ2-7	13	ASSYSTGGGYEQY
TRBV7-9	TRBJ2-7	14	ASGLLTGKNSYEQY
TRBV4-3	TRBJ2-3	14	ASSRRLAGARDTQY
TRBV5-1	TRBJ1-3	14	ANSLQGVYSGNTIY
TRBV5-1	TRBJ1-1	13	ASSRAGMANTEAF
TRBV5-1	TRBJ2-3	14	ASSRRTSGVPDTQY